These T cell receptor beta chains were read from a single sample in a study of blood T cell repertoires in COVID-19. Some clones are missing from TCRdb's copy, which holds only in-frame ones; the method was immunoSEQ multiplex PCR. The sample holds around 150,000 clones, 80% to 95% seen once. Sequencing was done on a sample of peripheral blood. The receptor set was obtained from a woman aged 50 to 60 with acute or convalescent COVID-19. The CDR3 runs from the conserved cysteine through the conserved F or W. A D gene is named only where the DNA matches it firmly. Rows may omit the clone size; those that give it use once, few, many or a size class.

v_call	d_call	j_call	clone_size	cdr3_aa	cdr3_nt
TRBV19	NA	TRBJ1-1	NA	CASARGRTEAFF	TGTGCCAGTGCCCGGGGAAGAACTGAAGCTTTCTTT
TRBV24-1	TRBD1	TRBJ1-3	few	CATSDFTGTVNSGNTIYF	TGTGCCACCAGTGATTTTACCGGGACAGTTAACTCTGGAAACACCATATATTTT
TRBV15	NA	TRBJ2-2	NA	CATSSRFMGRKNTGELFF	TGTGCCACCAGCAGTCGCTTTATGGGCAGAAAGAACACCGGGGAGCTGTTTTTT
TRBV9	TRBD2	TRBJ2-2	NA	CASSPSGMNTGELFF	TGTGCCAGCAGCCCTAGCGGGATGAACACCGGGGAGCTGTTTTTT
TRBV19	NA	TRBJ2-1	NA	CASSHGRSSSYNEQFF	TGTGCCAGTAGCCACGGTCGTTCGAGCTCCTACAATGAGCAGTTCTTC
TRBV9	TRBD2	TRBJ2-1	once	CASSEGLDSYNEQFF	TGTGCCAGCAGCGAGGGACTAGATTCCTACAATGAGCAGTTCTTC
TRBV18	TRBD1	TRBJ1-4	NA	CASSTGTGGGKLFF	TGTGCCAGTTCTACCGGGACAGGGGGCGGAAAACTGTTTTTT
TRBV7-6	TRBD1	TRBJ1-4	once	CASSTGQGEQKKLFF	TGTGCCAGCAGCACCGGACAGGGAGAACAGAAAAAACTGTTTTTT
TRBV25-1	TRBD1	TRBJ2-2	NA	CASGTANTGELFF	TGTGCCAGTGGGACAGCGAACACCGGGGAGCTGTTTTTT
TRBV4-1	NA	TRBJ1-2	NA	CASSQVQVYGYTF	TGCGCCAGCAGCCAAGTTCAGGTCTATGGCTACACCTTC
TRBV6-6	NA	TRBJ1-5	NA	CASTSSGGLGQPQHF	TGTGCCAGCACTTCCTCCGGGGGGTTAGGACAGCCCCAGCATTTT
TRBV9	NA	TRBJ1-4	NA	CASSAQGTTNEKLFF	TGTGCCAGCAGCGCCCAGGGGACAACTAATGAAAAACTGTTTTTT
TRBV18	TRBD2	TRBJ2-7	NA	CASSQLAGGYYEQYF	TGTGCCAGCTCACAACTAGCGGGGGGGTACTACGAGCAGTACTTC
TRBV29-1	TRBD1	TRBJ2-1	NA	CSTGQLNEQFF	TGCAGCACGGGACAGCTCAATGAGCAGTTCTTC
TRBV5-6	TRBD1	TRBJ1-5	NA	CASSWGGQGGQPQHF	TGTGCCAGCAGCTGGGGCGGACAGGGAGGGCAGCCCCAGCATTTT
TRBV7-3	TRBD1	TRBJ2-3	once	CASSLGQSSDTQYF	TGTGCCAGCAGCCTGGGACAGTCATCAGATACGCAGTATTTT
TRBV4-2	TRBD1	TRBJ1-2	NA	CASSQVLGQDGYGYTF	TGTGCCAGCAGCCAAGTACTAGGACAGGATGGCTATGGCTACACCTTC
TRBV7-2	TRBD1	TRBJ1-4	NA	CASRRDRENEKLFF	TGTGCCAGTCGGAGGGACAGGGAAAATGAAAAACTGTTTTTT
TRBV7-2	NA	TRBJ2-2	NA	CASSLNFLGELFF	TGTGCCAGCAGCTTAAATTTCTTAGGGGAGCTGTTTTTT
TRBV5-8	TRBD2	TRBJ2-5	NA	CASSPGTSGRRQETQYF	TGTGCCAGCAGCCCCGGGACTAGCGGGAGGCGGCAAGAGACCCAGTACTTC
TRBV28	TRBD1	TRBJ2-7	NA	CASSSSVRGSPYEQYF	TGTGCCAGCAGTTCATCTGTCAGGGGGAGCCCCTACGAGCAGTACTTC
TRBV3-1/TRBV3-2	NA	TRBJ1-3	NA	CASGERRNTIYF	TGTGCCAGCGGTGAGAGGAGAAACACCATATATTTT
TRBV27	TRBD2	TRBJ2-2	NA	CASRDPWTSGTNTGELFF	TGTGCCTCCCGGGACCCCTGGACTAGCGGGACGAACACCGGGGAGCTGTTTTTT
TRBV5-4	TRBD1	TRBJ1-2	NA	CASSPPGQGYGYTF	TGTGCCAGCAGCCCCCCGGGACAGGGATATGGCTACACCTTC
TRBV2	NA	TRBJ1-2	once	CASTLLSYYGYTF	TGTGCCAGCACCCTCCTTTCTTACTATGGCTACACCTTC
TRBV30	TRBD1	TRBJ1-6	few	CAWRGGANSPLHF	TGTGCCTGGAGAGGGGGCGCGAATTCACCCCTCCACTTT
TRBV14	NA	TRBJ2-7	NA	CASSQDIRSDEQYF	TGTGCCAGCAGCCAAGACATTCGTTCGGACGAGCAGTACTTC
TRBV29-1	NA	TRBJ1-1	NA	CSVGIRGGTEAFF	TGCAGCGTGGGAATACGGGGGGGAACTGAAGCTTTCTTT
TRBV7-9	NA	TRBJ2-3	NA	CASSPPTEDTQYF	TGTGCCAGCAGCCCCCCGACAGAGGATACGCAGTATTTT
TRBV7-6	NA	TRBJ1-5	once	CASSLVQGPSNQPQHF	TGTGCCAGCAGCTTAGTGCAGGGCCCCAGCAATCAGCCCCAGCATTTT
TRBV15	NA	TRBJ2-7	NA	CATSRGPIEAYEQYF	TGTGCCACCAGCAGAGGACCTATAGAGGCCTACGAGCAGTACTTC
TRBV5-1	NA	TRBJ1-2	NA	CASSLAAGLYGYTF	TGCGCCAGCAGCTTGGCAGCAGGGCTCTATGGCTACACCTTC
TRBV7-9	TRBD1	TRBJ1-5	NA	CASSFTGTGGYQPQHF	TGTGCCAGCAGCTTCACAGGGACAGGAGGATATCAGCCCCAGCATTTT
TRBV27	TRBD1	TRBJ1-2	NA	CASSLRGTADGYTF	TGTGCCAGCAGTTTAAGGGGGACAGCGGATGGCTACACCTTC
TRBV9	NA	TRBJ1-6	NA	CASSFGQTSPLHF	TGTGCCAGCAGCTTCGGACAGACTTCACCCCTCCACTTT
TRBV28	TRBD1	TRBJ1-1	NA	CASSTLTGGTEAFF	TGTGCCAGCAGCACGCTAACAGGGGGGACTGAAGCTTTCTTT
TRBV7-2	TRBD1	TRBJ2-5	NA	CASSRTGGGETQYF	TGTGCCAGCAGCCGGACAGGGGGCGGAGAGACCCAGTACTTC
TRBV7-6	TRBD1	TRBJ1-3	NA	CASSSRPGQGVPGSGNTIYF	TGTGCCAGCAGCTCAAGACCGGGACAGGGGGTTCCGGGCTCTGGAAACACCATATATTTT
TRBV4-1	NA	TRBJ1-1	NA	CASSPVGGQSTEAFF	TGCGCCAGCAGCCCTGTCGGGGGGCAATCGACTGAAGCTTTCTTT
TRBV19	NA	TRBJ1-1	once	CASSIGTGREGLNTEAFF	TGTGCCAGTAGTATAGGGACGGGGAGGGAGGGCTTGAACACTGAAGCTTTCTTT
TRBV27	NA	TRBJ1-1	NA	CASSRDRTVWNTEAFF	TGTGCCAGCAGCCGAGACCGGACAGTCTGGAACACTGAAGCTTTCTTT
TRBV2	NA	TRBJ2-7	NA	CASSGGPYEQYF	TGTGCCAGCAGTGGGGGGCCCTACGAGCAGTACTTC
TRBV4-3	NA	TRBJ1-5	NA	CASSQTGLPRGQPQHF	TGCGCCAGCAGCCAGACGGGACTCCCGCGCGGTCAGCCCCAGCATTTT
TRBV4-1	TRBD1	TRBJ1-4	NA	CASTRRLGQGAPINEKLFF	TGCGCCAGCACCCGCAGACTGGGACAGGGGGCCCCAATTAATGAAAAACTGTTTTTT
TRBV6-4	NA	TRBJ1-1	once	CASRGSGDTEAFF	TGTGCCAGCAGAGGGTCAGGGGACACTGAAGCTTTCTTT
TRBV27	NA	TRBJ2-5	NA	CASRPIGGAQETQYF	TGTGCCAGCAGACCCATAGGGGGAGCCCAAGAGACCCAGTACTTC
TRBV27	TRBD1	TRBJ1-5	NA	CASSRDRNQPQHF	TGTGCCAGCAGTCGGGACAGAAATCAGCCCCAGCATTTT
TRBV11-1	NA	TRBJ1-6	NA	CASSELESPLHF	TGTGCCAGCAGCGAGTTAGAATCACCCCTCCACTTT
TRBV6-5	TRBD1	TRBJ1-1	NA	CASSYGTGVAFF	TGTGCCAGCAGTTACGGGACAGGGGTAGCTTTCTTT